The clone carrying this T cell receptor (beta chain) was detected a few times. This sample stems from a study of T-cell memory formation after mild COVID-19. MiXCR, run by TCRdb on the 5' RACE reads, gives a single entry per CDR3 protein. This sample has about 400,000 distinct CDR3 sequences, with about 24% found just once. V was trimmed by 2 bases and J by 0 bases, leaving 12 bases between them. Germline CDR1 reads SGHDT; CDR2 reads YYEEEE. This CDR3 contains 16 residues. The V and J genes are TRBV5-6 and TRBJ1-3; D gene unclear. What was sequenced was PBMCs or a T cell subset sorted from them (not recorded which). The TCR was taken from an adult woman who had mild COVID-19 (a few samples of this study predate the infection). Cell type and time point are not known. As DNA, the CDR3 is TGTGCCAGCAGCTTAAAACCCGGGCACTCTGGAAACACCATATATTTT. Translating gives CASSLKPGHSGNTIYF.